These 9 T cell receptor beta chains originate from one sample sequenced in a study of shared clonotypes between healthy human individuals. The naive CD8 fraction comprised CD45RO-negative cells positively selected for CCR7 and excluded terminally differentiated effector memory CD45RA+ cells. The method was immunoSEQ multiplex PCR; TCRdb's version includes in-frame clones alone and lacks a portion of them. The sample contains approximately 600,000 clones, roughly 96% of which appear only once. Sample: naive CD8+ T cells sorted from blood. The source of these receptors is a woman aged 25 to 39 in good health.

CDR3 loop: CASRERGHIYGYTF. Here the CDR3 DNA reads TGTGCCAGCAGAGAAAGGGGGCACATCTATGGCTACACCTTC. V and J are TRBV21-1 and TRBJ1-2; the table assigns TRBD1, which was not confirmed against the DNA. TRBV21-1 is marked as a pseudogene. The CDR3 is made up of 14 amino acids.

CDR3 residues: CASSVPGGSPVSTGELFF. Here the CDR3 DNA reads TGTGCCAGCAGTGTTCCAGGCGGGAGTCCTGTGAGCACCGGGGAGCTGTTTTTT. The chain employs TRBV2 and TRBJ2-2; 7 nucleotides line up with TRBD2. Germline V gene lookup returns CDR1 SNHLY and CDR2 FYNNEI. J lost 4 bases, V lost 4 bases, and 15 bases had no gene match. The CDR3 length is 18 residues.

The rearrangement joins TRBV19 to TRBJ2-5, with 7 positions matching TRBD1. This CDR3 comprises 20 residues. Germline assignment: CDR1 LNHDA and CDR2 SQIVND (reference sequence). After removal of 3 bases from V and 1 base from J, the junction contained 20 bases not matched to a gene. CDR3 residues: CASSISPRYAGRGPQETQYF. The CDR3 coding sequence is TGTGCCAGTAGTATCTCCCCACGCTACGCAGGAAGGGGGCCCCAAGAGACCCAGTACTTC.

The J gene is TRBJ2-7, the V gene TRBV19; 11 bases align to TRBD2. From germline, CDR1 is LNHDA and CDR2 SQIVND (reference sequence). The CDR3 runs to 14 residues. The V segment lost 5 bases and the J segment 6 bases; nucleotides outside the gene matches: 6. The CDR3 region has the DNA TGTGCCAGTAGTGACGTAGCGGGAGGGGGCGAGCAGTACTTC. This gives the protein CASSDVAGGGEQYF.

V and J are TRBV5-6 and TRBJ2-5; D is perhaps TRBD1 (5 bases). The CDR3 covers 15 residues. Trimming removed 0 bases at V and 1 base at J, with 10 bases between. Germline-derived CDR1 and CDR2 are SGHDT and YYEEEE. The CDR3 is CASSLAGRAQETQYF. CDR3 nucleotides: TGTGCCAGCAGCTTGGCCGGCAGGGCCCAAGAGACCCAGTACTTC.

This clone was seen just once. The CDR3 bases are TGTGCCAGCAGTTCGGCGGGAGGAGAGACCCAGTACTTC. This translates into CASSSAGGETQYF. The chain has TRBV6-5 and TRBJ2-5; 8 bases map to TRBD2. The germline CDR1 and CDR2 sequences are MNHEY and SVGAGI. With 4 bases clipped from V and 4 bases from J, the junction kept 2 bases outside the gene matches. The length of the CDR3 is 13 residues.

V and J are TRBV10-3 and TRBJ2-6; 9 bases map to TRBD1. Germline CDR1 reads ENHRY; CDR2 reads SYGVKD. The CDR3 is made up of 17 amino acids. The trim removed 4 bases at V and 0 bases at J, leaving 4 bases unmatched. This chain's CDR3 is CAISGPGQGSGANVLTF. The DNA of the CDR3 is TGTGCCATCAGTGGTCCGGGACAGGGCTCTGGGGCCAACGTCCTGACTTTC.

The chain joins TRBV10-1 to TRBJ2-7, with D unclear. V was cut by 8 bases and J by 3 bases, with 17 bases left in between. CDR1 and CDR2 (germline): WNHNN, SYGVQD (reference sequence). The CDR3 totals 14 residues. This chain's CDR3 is CASSPRRLDYEQYF. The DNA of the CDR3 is TGCGCCAGCTCCCCTCGTCGGCTAGACTACGAGCAGTACTTC.

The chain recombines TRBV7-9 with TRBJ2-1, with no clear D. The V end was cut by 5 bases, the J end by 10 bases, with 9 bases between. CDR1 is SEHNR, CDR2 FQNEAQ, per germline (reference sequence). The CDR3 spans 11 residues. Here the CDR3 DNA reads TGTGCCAGCAGCCCCGGCAGGGAGCAGTTCTTC. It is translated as CASSPGREQFF. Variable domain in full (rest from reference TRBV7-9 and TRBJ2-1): DTGVSQNPRHKITKRGQNVTFRCDPISEHNRLYWYRQTLGQGPEFLTYFQNEAQLEKSRLLSDRFSAERPKGSFSTLEIQRTEQGDSAMYLCASSPGREQFFGPGTRLTVL.